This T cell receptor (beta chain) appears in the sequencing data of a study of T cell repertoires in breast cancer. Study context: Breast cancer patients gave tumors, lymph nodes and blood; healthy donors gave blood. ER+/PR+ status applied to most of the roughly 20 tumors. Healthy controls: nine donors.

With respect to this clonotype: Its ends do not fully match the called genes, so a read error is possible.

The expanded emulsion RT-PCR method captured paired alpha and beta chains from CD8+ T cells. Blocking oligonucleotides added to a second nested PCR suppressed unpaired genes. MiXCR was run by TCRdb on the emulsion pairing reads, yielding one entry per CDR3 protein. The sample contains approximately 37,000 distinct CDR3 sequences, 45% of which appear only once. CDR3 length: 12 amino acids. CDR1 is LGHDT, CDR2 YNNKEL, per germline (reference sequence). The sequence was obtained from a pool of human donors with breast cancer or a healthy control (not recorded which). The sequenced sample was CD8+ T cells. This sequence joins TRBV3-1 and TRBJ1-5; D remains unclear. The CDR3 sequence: CASSRSNRPQHF. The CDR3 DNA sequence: TGTGCCAGCAGTCGATCGAATCGGCCCCAGCATTTT.